The text below deals with one TCR beta chain. This clone was found once. The target of this receptor is not known. No base quality values were provided; no much bigger clone lies one nucleotide off. TCRbeta CDR3 regions were amplified from genomic DNA using the immunoSEQ Assay, a bias-controlled multiplex PCR. As for the authors' bioinformatics: The number of nucleated cells in each sample was estimated by amplification of reference gene primers within the assay. To quantify the absolute abundance of each unique TCRbeta CDR3 rearrangement, sequence reads were collapsed and filtered. For each sample, productive Simpson clonality was calculated as the square root of Simpson's diversity index across productive rearrangements. TCRdb holds this immuneACCESS table with in-frame rearrangements only. Some clones are missing; in checked studies, unresolved V genes explain under half, and the rest has no known cause. V, J and clone size are taken as reported in that table, and D and trimming were inferred from the DNA itself. The sample includes over 200,000 clones, with roughly 83% observed a single time. The ten largest clones represent under 3% of the sample.

Per the germline V gene, MDHEN is the CDR1 and SYDVKM is the CDR2. Its CDR3 holds 15 amino acids, cysteine through phenylalanine. The CDR3 DNA has 45 bases and is translated from base 1. V is pruned by 6 bases and J by 13 bases, leaving 14 bases of the junction without a gene match. This sample was included in a study of blood T cell repertoires in COVID-19 (dated by TCRdb to 2018 to 2020). In the study overall: The collaborator samples originated in the United States, Italy and Spain and spanned the acute and convalescent phases of COVID-19. A freely available public database, intended as a resource for researchers studying the immune response to SARS-CoV-2, is where the repertoires were released. Subjects who had been exposed to COVID-19, were actively infected with it, or had recovered from it provided the deeply sampled blood TCRbeta repertoires that made up the dataset. A de-identified subject ID, COVID-19 status, age in years and sex were almost always included in the sample metadata. Samples came from the ongoing ImmuneRACE study (first 160 participants) plus 1,254 subjects from 6 global collaborators. Where HLA class I and class II types were available, the types were taken from metadata supplied by the sample provider, not from assay-based typing. The material from the prospective study consisted of cDNA or gDNA derived from T cells, B-cell-depleted T cells, or PBMCs. What the study reported, not specific to this receptor: How much clinical and demographic metadata was included differed by source and by participant, and the metadata was provided uncurated.

Collaborating institutions collected whole blood in K2EDTA tubes following their own protocols. Collaborator samples were shipped for TCRbeta analysis as frozen whole blood, isolated PBMCs, or DNA extracted from either sample type. The chain uses TRBV28 and TRBJ2-1, and 11 junction bases match TRBD2. Sequencing used peripheral blood. This sequence was found in a woman in her 70s with active or convalescent COVID-19. This receptor has the CDR3 CASRAGTSGPWGQFF. The sequenced DNA: TGTGCCAGCAGGGCCGGGACTAGCGGACCCTGGGGCCAGTTCTTC.